Listed below are T cell receptor beta chains from one sample, sequenced in a study of blood T cell repertoires in COVID-19. The method was immunoSEQ multiplex PCR; TCRdb's version includes in-frame clones alone and lacks a portion of them. The top ten hold 6% to 8% of the sample, which has about 20,000 clones, around 89% seen once. Material: peripheral blood. The receptor set was obtained from an older woman with active COVID-19. Each CDR3 is given with its conserved first and last residue. Each record gives: clone size, J gene, D gene, V gene, CDR3 protein, CDR3 DNA. A D gene is named only where the DNA matches it firmly. Clone size is shown for a subset of rows, as once, few, many or a class of expanded clone.

>NA|TRBJ1-5|TRBD1|TRBV4-1
CASSHTGASNQPQHF
TGCGCCAGCAGCCACACAGGGGCAAGCAATCAGCCCCAGCATTTT
>NA|TRBJ1-1|NA|TRBV29-1
CSVDQTTNTEAFF
TGCAGCGTTGATCAGACAACGAACACTGAAGCTTTCTTT
>NA|TRBJ2-5|TRBD2|TRBV5-5
CASSKGLAGGQETQYF
TGTGCCAGCAGCAAGGGACTAGCGGGGGGGCAGGAGACCCAGTACTTC
>NA|TRBJ2-5|NA|TRBV5-1
CASSLEPWTQYF
TGCGCCAGCAGCTTGGAGCCGTGGACCCAGTACTTC
>NA|TRBJ2-3|NA|TRBV27
CASSSPISTDTQYF
TGTGCCAGCAGTTCCCCTATTAGCACAGATACGCAGTATTTT
>NA|TRBJ2-5|NA|TRBV5-1
CASSLGTSRETQYF
TGCGCCAGCAGCTTGGGGACTTCGCGAGAGACCCAGTACTTC
>NA|TRBJ2-7|TRBD1|TRBV2
CASSRFAGTGDEQYF
TGTGCCAGCAGCCGATTCGCCGGGACAGGGGACGAGCAGTACTTC
>NA|TRBJ1-5|TRBD1|TRBV19
CASSKQTGALSQPQHF
TGTGCCAGTAGTAAGCAGACAGGGGCGTTGAGTCAGCCCCAGCATTTT
>NA|TRBJ2-7|NA|TRBV5-1
CASSLEQGSYEQYF
TGCGCCAGCAGCTTGGAACAGGGATCCTACGAGCAGTACTTC
>NA|TRBJ2-2|NA|TRBV7-9
CASSLELLTGELFF
TGTGCCAGCAGCTTAGAACTCCTCACCGGGGAGCTGTTTTTT
>NA|TRBJ2-3|NA|TRBV12-3/TRBV12-4
CASSLVSTQYF
TGTGCCAGCAGTTTAGTTAGTACGCAGTATTTT
>once|TRBJ2-3|NA|TRBV28
CASTTYRVRVMDTQYF
TGTGCCAGCACAACATACAGGGTGAGGGTGATGGATACGCAGTATTTT
>NA|TRBJ1-2|NA|TRBV27
CASSPGSGSPYGYTF
TGTGCCAGCAGTCCCGGTTCAGGTTCACCCTATGGCTACACCTTC
>NA|TRBJ2-2|NA|TRBV18
CASSTYTGELFF
TGTGCCAGCTCAACTTACACCGGGGAGCTGTTTTTT
>once|TRBJ1-4|NA|TRBV5-4
CASSLKTGDEKLFF
TGTGCCAGCAGCCTAAAGACAGGAGATGAAAAACTGTTTTTT
>NA|TRBJ2-7|TRBD1|TRBV6-5
CASSYSGTGLYEQYF
TGTGCCAGCAGTTACTCCGGGACAGGGCTCTACGAGCAGTACTTC
>NA|TRBJ1-4|TRBD1|TRBV5-1
CASSSDRFREKLFF
TGCGCCAGCAGCTCGGACAGGTTTCGTGAAAAACTGTTTTTT
>NA|TRBJ1-4|TRBD1|TRBV6-5
CASRGPGGEKLFF
TGTGCCAGCAGAGGACCAGGGGGGGAAAAACTGTTTTTT
>NA|TRBJ1-1|NA|TRBV28
CASRMGATGNTEAFF
TGTGCCAGCCGAATGGGGGCGACAGGGAACACTGAAGCTTTCTTT
>NA|TRBJ1-1|NA|TRBV7-3
CASSFGKVYDTEAFF
TGTGCCAGCAGCTTCGGGAAGGTGTATGACACTGAAGCTTTCTTT
>NA|TRBJ1-6|NA|TRBV2
CASSGTPTGYNSPLHF
TGTGCCAGCAGCGGGACACCAACGGGCTATAATTCACCCCTCCACTTT
>NA|TRBJ1-1|TRBD1|TRBV6-6
CASSLTGGTEAFF
TGTGCCAGCAGCCTTACAGGGGGAACTGAAGCTTTCTTT
>NA|TRBJ1-2|NA|TRBV4-1
CASSQDRGFYGYTF
TGCGCCAGCAGCCAAGATCGGGGATTCTATGGCTACACCTTC
>NA|TRBJ1-2|TRBD1|TRBV29-1
CSATGTGGAYGYTF
TGCAGCGCCACCGGGACAGGGGGCGCCTATGGCTACACCTTC
>NA|TRBJ1-6|TRBD1|TRBV7-2
CASSKGTGVSPLHF
TGTGCCAGCAGCAAAGGGACAGGGGTTTCACCCCTCCACTTT
>NA|TRBJ2-3|NA|TRBV5-1
CASSLVPLLGTQYF
TGCGCCAGCAGCTTGGTACCCCTTCTAGGTACGCAGTATTTT
>NA|TRBJ1-2|TRBD1|TRBV5-4
CASSLAGQGVYGYTF
TGTGCCAGCAGCTTGGCTGGACAGGGGGTCTATGGCTACACCTTC
>NA|TRBJ1-5|NA|TRBV6-4
CASSREEDQPQHF
TGTGCCAGCAGCCGGGAGGAGGATCAGCCCCAGCATTTT
>once|TRBJ1-2|NA|TRBV19
CASTPLTGSYGYTF
TGTGCCAGTACCCCGCTGACAGGAAGCTATGGCTACACCTTC
>NA|TRBJ2-7|NA|TRBV13
CATGIGIYEQYF
TGTGCCACGGGTATAGGAATCTACGAGCAGTACTTC
>NA|TRBJ2-1|TRBD2|TRBV6-1
CASSESLAGGRDEQFF
TGTGCCAGCAGTGAGTCACTAGCGGGGGGCCGCGATGAGCAGTTCTTC
>NA|TRBJ2-7|NA|TRBV12-5
CASGLTGYYEQYF
TGTGCTAGTGGTTTGACGGGATACTACGAGCAGTACTTC
>NA|TRBJ1-3|NA|TRBV7-9
CASRDSSSGNTIYF
TGTGCCAGCAGGGACAGTAGCTCTGGAAACACCATATATTTT
>once|TRBJ1-2|NA|TRBV19
CASFTPGDSNYGYTF
TGTGCCAGTTTCACGCCGGGGGATTCTAACTATGGCTACACCTTT
>NA|TRBJ1-4|TRBD1|TRBV9
CASLNTGATNEKLFF
TGTGCCAGCCTCAATACAGGGGCGACTAATGAAAAACTGTTTTTT
>few|TRBJ1-6|NA|TRBV6-5
CASSSQRQVVGSPLHF
TGTGCCAGCAGTTCCCAAAGACAGGTCGTTGGGTCACCCCTCCACTTT
>NA|TRBJ1-2|TRBD1|TRBV2
CASRGQGQIYGYTF
TGTGCCAGCAGAGGACAGGGCCAAATCTATGGCTACACCTTC
>NA|TRBJ2-5|NA|TRBV7-8
CASRRDSQETQYF
TGTGCCAGCAGAAGAGACAGCCAAGAGACCCAGTACTTC
>once|TRBJ2-7|NA|TRBV5-1
CASSHGTSNYEQYF
TGCGCCAGCAGCCACGGGACTTCGAACTACGAGCAGTACTTC
>NA|TRBJ2-7|NA|TRBV15
CATSREQYYEQYF
TGTGCCACCAGCAGAGAGCAGTACTACGAGCAGTACTTC
>NA|TRBJ2-1|TRBD1|TRBV5-4
CASSLRQGANEQFF
TGTGCCAGCAGCTTGAGGCAGGGGGCGAATGAGCAGTTCTTC
>NA|TRBJ1-1|TRBD1|TRBV7-9
CASSWDSAVNTEAFF
TGTGCCAGCAGCTGGGACAGCGCGGTGAACACTGAAGCTTTCTTT
>NA|TRBJ1-4|TRBD1|TRBV6-5
CASRGLTGGEKLFF
TGTGCCAGCAGGGGATTGACAGGGGGTGAAAAACTGTTTTTT
>NA|TRBJ1-2|TRBD1|TRBV3-1/TRBV3-2
CASSQTGEYYGYTF
TGTGCCAGCAGTCAAACAGGGGAGTACTATGGCTACACCTTC
>few|TRBJ1-2|NA|TRBV20-1
CSARPLYGYTF
TGCAGTGCTAGACCCCTCTATGGCTACACCTTC